This TCR beta chain was retrieved from a study of early T cells in non-severe SARS-CoV-2 infection. Turning to the study itself: Sequencing input comprised bulk RNA from unsorted whole blood; chain pairing was not available.

Study observations and caveats: Clonotype matching in VDJdb favored anti-spike CD8 responses and did not capture private and CD4 specificities.

Each single cDNA molecule received a unique molecular identifier. TCRdb re-derived calls from the 5' RACE reads in MiXCR, one entry per CDR3 protein. Here the sample spans tens of thousands of distinct CDR3 sequences, roughly an eighth being singletons. This clonotype was recorded many times. Its antigen is unknown. There are 15 residues in the CDR3. CDR1 is SGHAT, CDR2 FQNNGV, per germline. Trimming removed 5 bases from V and 1 base from J; junction bases left unmatched: 5. The sequenced sample consisted of whole blood. The V gene is TRBV11-2, the J gene TRBJ1-3; 7 positions agree with TRBD1. This TCR was sampled from an adult who was a healthcare worker with PCR-confirmed SARS-CoV-2 infection or an uninfected control (not recorded which). CDR3 sequence reads: CASSAVQGSGNTIYF. CDR3 DNA: TGTGCCAGCAGCGCAGTACAGGGGTCTGGAAACACCATATATTTT.